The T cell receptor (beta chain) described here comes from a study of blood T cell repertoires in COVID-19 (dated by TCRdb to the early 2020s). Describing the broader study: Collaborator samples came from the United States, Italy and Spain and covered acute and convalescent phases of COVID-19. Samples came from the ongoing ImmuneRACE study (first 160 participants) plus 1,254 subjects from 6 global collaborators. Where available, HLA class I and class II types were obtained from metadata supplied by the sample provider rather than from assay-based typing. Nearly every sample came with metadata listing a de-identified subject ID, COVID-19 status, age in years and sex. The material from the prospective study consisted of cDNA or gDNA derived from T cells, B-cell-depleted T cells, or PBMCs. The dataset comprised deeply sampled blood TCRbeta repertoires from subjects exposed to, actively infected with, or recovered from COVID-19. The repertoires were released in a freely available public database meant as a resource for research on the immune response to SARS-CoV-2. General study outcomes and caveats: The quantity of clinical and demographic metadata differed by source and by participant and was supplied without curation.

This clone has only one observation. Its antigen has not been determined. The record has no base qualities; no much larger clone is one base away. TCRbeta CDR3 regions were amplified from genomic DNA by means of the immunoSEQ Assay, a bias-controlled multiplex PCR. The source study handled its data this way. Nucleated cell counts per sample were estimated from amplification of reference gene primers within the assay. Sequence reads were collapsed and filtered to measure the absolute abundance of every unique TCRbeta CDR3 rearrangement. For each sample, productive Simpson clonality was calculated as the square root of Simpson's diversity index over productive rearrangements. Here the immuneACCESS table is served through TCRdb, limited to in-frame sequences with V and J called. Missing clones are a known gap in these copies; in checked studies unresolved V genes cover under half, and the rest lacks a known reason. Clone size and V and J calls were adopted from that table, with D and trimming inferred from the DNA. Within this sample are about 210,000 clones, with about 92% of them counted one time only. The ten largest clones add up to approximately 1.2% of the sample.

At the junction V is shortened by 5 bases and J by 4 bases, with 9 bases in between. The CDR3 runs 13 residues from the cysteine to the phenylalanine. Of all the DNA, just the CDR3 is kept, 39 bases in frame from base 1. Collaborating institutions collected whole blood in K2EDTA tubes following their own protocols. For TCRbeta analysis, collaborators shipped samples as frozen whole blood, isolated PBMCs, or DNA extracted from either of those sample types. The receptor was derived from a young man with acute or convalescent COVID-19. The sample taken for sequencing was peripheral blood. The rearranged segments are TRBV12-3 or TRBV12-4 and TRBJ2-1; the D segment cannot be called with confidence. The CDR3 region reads CASSAETYNEQFF. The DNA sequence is TGTGCCAGCAGTGCCGAAACTTACAATGAGCAGTTCTTC.